The 10 T cell receptor beta chains reported below all come from one sample, sequenced in a study of blood T cell repertoires in COVID-19. TCRdb keeps only in-frame clones here, not all; method: immunoSEQ multiplex PCR. Of approximately 220,000 clones in the sample, around 85% were seen once. Sequenced material: peripheral blood. The receptors stem from a woman in her 50s with acute or convalescent COVID-19.

This chain connects TRBV7-2 to TRBJ1-1; D is uncertain. V lost 5 bases and J 1 base, leaving 8 bases between the germline ends. The V gene's germline CDR1 is SGHTA and CDR2 FQGNSA. The CDR3 consists of 13 residues. This CDR3 reads CASSETRNTEAFF. As DNA, the CDR3 is TGTGCCAGCAGCGAGACAAGGAACACTGAAGCTTTCTTT.

This clone was seen more than once but under ten times. This rearrangement joins TRBV18 to TRBJ2-7, with 9 bases that match TRBD1. The length of the CDR3 is 15 residues. The V gene's germline CDR1 is KGHSH and CDR2 LQKENI. V was clipped by 3 bases and J by 5 bases; unmatched bases: 8. DNA of the CDR3: TGTGCCAGCTCACCCACGGGACAGGGAGGGAACGAGCAGTACTTC. Protein: CASSPTGQGGNEQYF.

J is TRBJ1-1 and V is TRBV19; possibly TRBD1 for D (6 bases). The ends were cut back, 10 bases at V and 0 bases at J, with 21 bases in the middle. The CDR3 totals 16 residues. The germline V gene encodes CDR1 LNHDA and CDR2 SQIVND (reference sequence). The CDR3 reads CATRDRTPSMNTEAFF. CDR3 DNA sequence: TGTGCCACCCGCGACAGGACGCCCTCCATGAACACTGAAGCTTTCTTT.

The rearrangement uses TRBV6-1 and TRBJ1-6; TRBD1 matches at 7 bases. Germline-derived CDR1 and CDR2 are MNHNS and SASEGT. This CDR3 comprises 16 residues. The trim removed 4 bases at V and 7 bases at J, leaving 10 bases unmatched. The chain's CDR3 is CASSGPGTAQNSPLHF. DNA for the CDR3: TGTGCCAGCAGTGGCCCGGGGACAGCACAGAATTCACCCCTCCACTTT.

The chain is built from TRBV2 and TRBJ2-7, with a tentative D call TRBD1 (6 bases). The CDR3 runs to 12 residues. Trimming pared 6 bases from V and 2 bases from J, leaving 8 bases between. From germline, CDR1 is SNHLY and CDR2 FYNNEI. The CDR3 coding sequence is TGTGCCAGCAGGGACAGTACCTACGAGCAGTACTTC. Protein: CASRDSTYEQYF.

This chain connects TRBV4-1 to TRBJ2-4, with a tentative D call TRBD1 (5 bases). The CDR3 sequence is 15 residues long. V was cut by 1 base and J by 8 bases, with 15 bases left in between. Germline loops: CDR1 MGHRA, CDR2 YSYEKL. The CDR3 sequence is CASSQGQDSRDIQYF. The CDR3 coding sequence is TGCGCCAGCAGCCAAGGTCAGGATTCCAGGGACATTCAGTACTTC.

The gene calls are TRBV6-5 and TRBJ1-4, with D perhaps TRBD1 (5 bases). CDR1 is MNHEY, CDR2 SVGAGI, per germline. Trimming took 0 bases from V and 5 from J, leaving 10 bases between them. The CDR3 consists of 15 residues. The chain's CDR3 is CASSYSGQLNEKLFF. The CDR3 DNA is TGTGCCAGCAGTTACTCGGGGCAGCTAAATGAAAAACTGTTTTTT.

The chain has TRBV3-1 (or the pseudogene TRBV3-2) and TRBJ2-4, with 15 positions matching TRBD2. The CDR3 sequence is 19 residues long. Germline trimming cut 5 bases from V and 0 bases from J; bases unmatched to any gene: 8. Germline V gene lookup returns CDR1 LGHDT and CDR2 YNNKEL (reference sequence). This CDR3 reads CASSGRTSGRAPAKNIQYF. The DNA for the CDR3 is TGTGCCAGCAGCGGTCGGACTAGCGGGAGGGCCCCAGCCAAAAACATTCAGTACTTC.

The chain links TRBV5-6 to TRBJ2-5; no clear D. Trimming pared 1 base from V and 5 bases from J, leaving 6 bases between. This CDR3 comprises 12 residues. Germline V gene lookup returns CDR1 SGHDT and CDR2 YYEEEE. The CDR3 DNA follows: TGTGCCAGCAGCTTGTGGGCGGAGACCCAGTACTTC. Translation: CASSLWAETQYF. The full variable domain, in which reference TRBV5-6 and TRBJ2-5 provide the parts outside the CDR3, is DAGVTQSPTHLIKTRGQQVTLRCSPKSGHDTVSWYQQALGQGPQFIFQYYEEEERQRGNFPDRFSGHQFPNYSSELNVNALLLGDSALYLCASSLWAETQYFGPGTRLLVL.

This chain links TRBV9 with TRBJ2-2; unclear D gene. Between the trimmed V and J ends, which lost 1 base and 4 bases, there was a span of 11 bases. The germline gives CDR1 SGDLS, CDR2 YYNGEE. This CDR3 comprises 15 residues. CDR3 sequence reads: CASSVRSDPTGELFF. The DNA for the CDR3 is TGTGCCAGCAGCGTAAGGAGTGATCCCACCGGGGAGCTGTTTTTT.